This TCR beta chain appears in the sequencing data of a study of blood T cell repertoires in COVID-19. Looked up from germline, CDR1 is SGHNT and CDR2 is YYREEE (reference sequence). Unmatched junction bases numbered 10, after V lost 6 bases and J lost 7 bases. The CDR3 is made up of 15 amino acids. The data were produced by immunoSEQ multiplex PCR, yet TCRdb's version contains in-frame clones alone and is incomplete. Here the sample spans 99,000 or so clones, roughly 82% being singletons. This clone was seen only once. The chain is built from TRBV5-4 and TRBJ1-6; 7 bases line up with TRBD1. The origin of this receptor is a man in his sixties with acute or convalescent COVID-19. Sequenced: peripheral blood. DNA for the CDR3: TGTGCCAGCACCCCGGGAGGGGGCAGGAATTCACCCCTCCACTTT. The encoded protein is CASTPGGGRNSPLHF.